This entry features one T cell receptor (beta chain) sequence. Its antigen is not identified. V was clipped by 6 bases and J by 1 base, with 12 bases between them. CDR1 is SNHLY, CDR2 FYNNEI, per germline. The CDR3 runs to 14 residues. This specimen belongs to a study of cytomegalovirus exposure and HLA in healthy donors. Study-level findings and limits: The authors later linked a missense DCLRE1C variant to TCR beta V- and J-gene trimming. Roughly uniform sequencing depth across donors was assumed, possibly incorrectly.

PCR amplification relied on 60 Vbeta primers (plus 13 Jbeta primers). Generated by immunoSEQ multiplex PCR, the TCRdb table keeps only in-frame clones and is missing some. The sample yields roughly 100,000 clones, 55% to 70% seen once. This chain connects TRBV2 to TRBJ1-1; no clear D gene. The specimen was PBMCs. This sequence was found in a woman aged 45-59 years in good health and CMV-seropositive. The CDR3 DNA sequence: TGTGCCAGCAGGATGGCCAGATCGAACACTGAAGCTTTCTTT. It translates to CASRMARSNTEAFF.